The 25 T cell receptor beta chains below were found in one sample sequenced in a study of blood T cell repertoires in COVID-19. Generated by immunoSEQ multiplex PCR, the TCRdb table keeps only in-frame clones and is missing some. The table records 29,000 or so clones, about 91% of them present only once. What was sequenced was peripheral blood. These receptors all come from a man aged 50 to 59 with active COVID-19.

The chain carries TRBV5-1 and TRBJ2-1, with 11 nucleotides matching TRBD2. The CDR3 has 15 amino acids. V lost 4 bases and J lost 4; bases outside the gene matches: 4. Germline V gene data show CDR1 as SGHRS and CDR2 as YFSETQ. In DNA, the CDR3 is TGCGCCAGCAGCCTCGGGACTAGCGGATACAATGAGCAGTTCTTC. This sequence encodes CASSLGTSGYNEQFF. The full variable domain, in which reference TRBV5-1 and TRBJ2-1 provide the parts outside the CDR3, is KAGVTQTPRYLIKTRGQQVTLSCSPISGHRSVSWYQQTPGQGLQFLFEYFSETQRNKGNFPGRFSGRQFSNSRSEMNVSTLELGDSALYLCASSLGTSGYNEQFFGPGTRLTVL.

This rearrangement joins TRBV2 to TRBJ2-2; D not resolved. The V end lost 4 bases, the J end lost 5 bases, and 11 bases lay between the germline ends. Germline CDR1 and CDR2: SNHLY and FYNNEI. This CDR3 region has 14 residues. The CDR3 is CASSADTSTGELFF. CDR3 coding DNA: TGTGCCAGCAGTGCTGACACCTCGACCGGGGAGCTGTTTTTT. Variable domain in full (rest from reference TRBV2 and TRBJ2-2): EPEVTQTPSHQVTQMGQEVILRCVPISNHLYFYWYRQILGQKVEFLVSFYNNEISEKSEIFDDQFSVERPDGSNFTLKIRSTKLEDSAMYFCASSADTSTGELFFGEGSRLTVL.

The rearrangement joins TRBV9 to TRBJ1-6, with 7 positions matching TRBD1. Germline V gives CDR1 SGDLS, CDR2 YYNGEE. The CDR3 is 15 residues long. The J segment lost 3 bases and the V segment lost 4 bases, leaving 4 bases of the junction unmatched. In nucleotides, the CDR3 is TGTGCCAGCAGCAAAGGACAGGTCTATAATTCACCCCTCCACTTT. Translating gives CASSKGQVYNSPLHF. The complete variable domain, with remaining parts taken from reference TRBV9 and TRBJ1-6, reads DSGVTQTPKHLITATGQRVTLRCSPRSGDLSVYWYQQSLDQGLQFLIQYYNGEERAKGNILERFSAQQFPDLHSELNLSSLELGDSALYFCASSKGQVYNSPLHFGNGTRLTVT.

The chain uses TRBV28 and TRBJ1-5; D is ambiguous. CDR3 length: 16 residues. V was shortened by 6 bases and J by 3 bases, with 18 bases between the two germline ends. Germline CDR1 reads MDHEN; CDR2 reads SYDVKM. CDR3 protein: CASRGSPDYSNQPQHF. CDR3 sequence (DNA): TGTGCCAGCAGGGGCAGCCCGGACTATTCCAATCAGCCCCAGCATTTT.

V usage is TRBV30 and J usage is TRBJ1-2; weak D call: TRBD1 (5 bases). Germline CDR1 and CDR2: GTSNPN and SVGIG (reference sequence). Trimming removed 1 base at V and 7 bases at J, with 7 bases between. This CDR3 contains 11 residues. The CDR3 bases are TGTGCCTGGAGTGCCCAGGGTGGCTACACCTTC. Translated: CAWSAQGGYTF.

V is TRBV11-2 and J is TRBJ1-1, with a possible D match to TRBD1 (5 bases). Germline V CDR1 and CDR2: SGHAT, FQNNGV. CDR3 size: 19 residues. V lost 2 bases and J lost 0, with 22 bases in between. This CDR3 is CASSLWEIREALMNTEAFF. CDR3 DNA sequence: TGTGCCAGCAGCTTATGGGAGATCAGGGAGGCTCTCATGAACACTGAAGCTTTCTTT.

The rearrangement joins TRBV6-5 to TRBJ2-7; 7 bases agree with TRBD2. This CDR3 spans 16 amino acids. V was clipped by 4 bases and J by 5 bases; unmatched bases: 14. CDR1 is MNHEY and CDR2 is SVGAGI in the germline V gene. CDR3 protein: CASSLGGLADFNEQYF. The CDR3, as DNA: TGTGCCAGCAGTTTGGGAGGGTTAGCGGATTTTAACGAGCAGTACTTC.

The genes are TRBV15 and TRBJ2-1; 7 bases agree with TRBD2. CDR1 is LNHNV and CDR2 is YYDKDF in the germline V gene (reference sequence). The CDR3 runs to 16 residues. V lost 1 base to trimming and J lost 3 bases; unmatched junction nucleotides: 6. The CDR3: CATSRVSGKVYNEQFF. CDR3 DNA sequence: TGTGCCACCAGCAGAGTAAGCGGGAAAGTCTACAATGAGCAGTTCTTC.

This chain joins TRBV28 and TRBJ1-1; a possible D gene is TRBD1 (5 bases). Trimming cost V 1 base and J 4 bases, with 16 bases left between them. Germline values: CDR1 MDHEN, CDR2 SYDVKM. The length of the CDR3 is 16 residues. The CDR3 reads CASSLYEAGGVTEAFF. In DNA, the CDR3 is TGTGCCAGCAGTTTATACGAGGCGGGGGGGGTCACTGAAGCTTTCTTT.

The chain recombines TRBV5-1 with TRBJ1-4; TRBD1 matches 10 bases. After removal of 4 bases from V and 5 bases from J, the junction contained 2 bases not matched to a gene. Germline V CDR1 and CDR2: SGHRS, YFSETQ. CDR3 size: 14 residues. The CDR3 protein is CASSPGQGNEKLFF. CDR3 nucleotide sequence: TGCGCCAGCAGCCCGGGACAGGGGAATGAAAAACTGTTTTTT.

This chain joins TRBV5-1 and TRBJ2-7; weak D call: TRBD2 (6 bases). CDR3 length: 15 residues. The ends were cut back, 0 bases at V and 5 bases at J, with 15 bases in the middle. Germline CDR1 is SGHRS and CDR2 is YFSETQ. CDR3 DNA: TGCGCCAGCAGCTTGGAGGCGCGGAGCGGGCACGAGCAGTACTTC. This sequence encodes CASSLEARSGHEQYF.

The chain carries TRBV6-2 or TRBV6-3 and TRBJ2-1, with D possibly matching TRBD1 (7 bases). This CDR3 is built from 12 residues. Per germline, CDR1 MNHEY and CDR2 SVGEGT. The ends were cut back, 4 bases at V and 8 bases at J, with 9 bases in the middle. CDR3 sequence reads: CASSWRGHEQFF. The DNA of the CDR3 is TGTGCCAGCAGTTGGAGGGGGCATGAGCAGTTCTTC.

This clone was detected only once. The rearrangement uses TRBV5-1 and TRBJ2-2; tentative D call: TRBD1 (9 bases). This CDR3 is 18 amino acids long. V gave up 4 bases and J gave up 2 bases, with 21 bases separating them. Germline values: CDR1 SGHRS, CDR2 YFSETQ. CDR3 protein: CASSRLIAGQGNTGELFF. The CDR3 nucleotides read TGCGCCAGCAGCCGTTTAATAGCGGGACAGGGCAACACCGGGGAGCTGTTTTTT.

The chain recombines TRBV28 with TRBJ1-3; a weak D match, TRBD1 (6 bases). The CDR3 extends over 15 amino acids. V shed 3 bases and J shed 4 bases, with 13 bases lying between them. Per germline, CDR1 MDHEN and CDR2 SYDVKM. This CDR3 is CASSLPTGMGNTIYF. The CDR3 DNA sequence: TGTGCCAGCAGTTTGCCCACAGGGATGGGAAACACCATATATTTT.

V usage is TRBV11-2 and J usage is TRBJ2-7; possibly TRBD2 for D (5 bases). Germline CDR1 is SGHAT and CDR2 is FQNNGV. The CDR3 contains 14 residues. V dropped 1 base and J dropped 0 bases, with 7 bases sitting between them. The CDR3 sequence is CASSLGGSSYEQYF. The CDR3 DNA follows: TGTGCCAGCAGCTTAGGAGGGTCCTCCTACGAGCAGTACTTC. The full variable domain, its missing parts supplied by reference TRBV11-2 and TRBJ2-7, is EAGVAQSPRYKIIEKRQSVAFWCNPISGHATLYWYQQILGQGPKLLIQFQNNGVVDDSQLPKDRFSAERLKGVDSTLKIQPAKLEDSAVYLCASSLGGSSYEQYFGPGTRLTVT.

This chain uses TRBV2 with TRBJ1-1; D perhaps matches TRBD1 (5 bases). Trimming stripped 1 base from V and 1 base from J, with 10 bases between. CDR1 is SNHLY and CDR2 is FYNNEI in the germline V gene. This CDR3 is 15 amino acids long. Written as DNA, the CDR3 is TGTGCCAGCAGTGAAGAGGCCGGGGGGAACACTGAAGCTTTCTTT. Its protein product is CASSEEAGGNTEAFF.

V and J are TRBV7-2 and TRBJ1-1; no definite D call. In germline, CDR1 is SGHTA, CDR2 FQGNSA. The V end was cut by 0 bases, the J end by 2 bases, with 10 bases between. CDR3 length: 15 amino acids. CDR3 residues: CASSLARAGNTEAFF. The CDR3 coding sequence is TGTGCCAGCAGCTTAGCGCGGGCAGGTAACACTGAAGCTTTCTTT.

The chain has TRBV5-1 and TRBJ2-3; TRBD1 agrees at 8 bases. The CDR3 consists of 14 residues. J lost 3 bases, V lost 4 bases, and 4 bases had no gene match. Germline V gene lookup returns CDR1 SGHRS and CDR2 YFSETQ. The chain's CDR3 is CASSRTGTTDTQYF. DNA of the CDR3: TGCGCCAGCAGCAGGACAGGGACGACAGATACGCAGTATTTT.

The J gene is TRBJ1-2, the V gene TRBV9; no firm D call. This CDR3 has 13 amino acids. V was shortened by 4 bases and J by 2 bases, with 9 bases between the two germline ends. The germline gives CDR1 SGDLS, CDR2 YYNGEE. The CDR3 sequence is CASSPGVNYGYTF. CDR3 DNA sequence: TGTGCCAGCAGCCCCGGGGTAAACTATGGCTACACCTTC.

V usage is TRBV11-2 and J usage is TRBJ2-1, with a weak D call TRBD1 (6 bases). V shed 5 bases and J shed 16 bases, with 21 bases lying between them. Germline values: CDR1 SGHAT, CDR2 FQNNGV. The CDR3 has 13 residues. The CDR3 spells CASSGTSPSSCFF. The CDR3 bases are TGTGCCAGCAGCGGGACATCTCCTAGCTCCTGCTTCTTC.

CDR3 residues: CASSPEGRDTYGYTF. CDR3 bases: TGCGCCAGCAGCCCCGAGGGTAGGGACACCTATGGCTACACCTTC. The genes are TRBV5-1 and TRBJ1-2; weak D call: TRBD1 (6 bases). V shed 4 bases and J shed 4 bases, with 17 bases lying between them. CDR1 is SGHRS, CDR2 YFSETQ, per germline. The CDR3 covers 15 residues.

This sequence joins TRBV18 and TRBJ1-4; unclear D gene. The CDR3 covers 14 residues. Germline CDR1 KGHSH, CDR2 LQKENI. V dropped 3 bases and J dropped 6 bases, with 11 bases sitting between them. The CDR3 DNA reads as TGTGCCAGCTCACCTACCAGGAACCATGAAAAACTGTTTTTT. Amino acids: CASSPTRNHEKLFF.

The chain is built from TRBV5-1 and TRBJ2-5, with 12 positions matching TRBD2. Germline-derived CDR1 and CDR2 are SGHRS and YFSETQ. CDR3 size: 16 residues. Losses at the gene ends were 4 bases for V and 2 bases for J; bases not matched to a gene: 6. CDR3 region: CASSPGTSGRQETQYF. Here the CDR3 DNA reads TGCGCCAGCAGCCCCGGGACTAGCGGGCGTCAAGAGACCCAGTACTTC.

This clone is a singleton in its sample. The chain joins TRBV13 to TRBJ2-7, with D possibly being TRBD1 (6 bases). CDR3 length equals 14 residues. CDR1 PRHDT and CDR2 FYEKMQ come from the germline V gene (reference sequence). The germline V and J ends were trimmed by 4 bases and 3 bases, with 13 bases remaining between them. CDR3 region: CASSSRTAIYEQYF. For the CDR3, the DNA is TGTGCCAGCAGCTCCAGGACAGCAATCTACGAGCAGTACTTC.

The sample holds one count of this clone. The V call is TRBV7-9, the J call TRBJ1-4; unclear D gene. The V gene lost 1 base and the J gene lost 10 bases, with 10 bases spanning the gap. The CDR3 is 13 amino acids. Germline CDR1 is SEHNR and CDR2 is FQNEAQ (reference sequence). CDR3: CASSLGEGGKLFF. DNA for the CDR3: TGTGCCAGCAGCTTAGGGGAAGGAGGAAAACTGTTTTTT.